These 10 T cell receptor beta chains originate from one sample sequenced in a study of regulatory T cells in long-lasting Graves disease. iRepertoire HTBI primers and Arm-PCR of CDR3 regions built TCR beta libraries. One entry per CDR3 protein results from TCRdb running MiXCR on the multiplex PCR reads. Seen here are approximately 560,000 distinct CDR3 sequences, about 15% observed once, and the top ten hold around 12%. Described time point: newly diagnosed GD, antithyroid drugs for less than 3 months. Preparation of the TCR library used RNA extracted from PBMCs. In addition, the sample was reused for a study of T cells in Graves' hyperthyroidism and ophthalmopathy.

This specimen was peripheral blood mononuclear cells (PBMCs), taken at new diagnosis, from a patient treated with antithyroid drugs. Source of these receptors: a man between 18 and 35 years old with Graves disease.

DNA of the CDR3: TGTGCCAGTAACGGAGACAGTACGCTCCAGCATTTT. It codes for CASNGDSTLQHF. The V call is TRBV19, the J call TRBJ1-5; D may be TRBD1 (5 bases). CDR3 length: 12 amino acids. V dropped 7 bases and J dropped 12 bases, with 16 bases sitting between them. In germline, CDR1 is LNHDA, CDR2 SQIVND (reference sequence).

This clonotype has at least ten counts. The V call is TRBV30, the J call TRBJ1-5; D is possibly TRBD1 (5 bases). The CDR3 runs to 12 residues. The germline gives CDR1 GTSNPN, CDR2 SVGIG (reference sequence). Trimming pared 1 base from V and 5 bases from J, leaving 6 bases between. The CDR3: CAWSEQDQPQHF. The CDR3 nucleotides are TGTGCCTGGAGTGAACAGGATCAGCCCCAGCATTTT.

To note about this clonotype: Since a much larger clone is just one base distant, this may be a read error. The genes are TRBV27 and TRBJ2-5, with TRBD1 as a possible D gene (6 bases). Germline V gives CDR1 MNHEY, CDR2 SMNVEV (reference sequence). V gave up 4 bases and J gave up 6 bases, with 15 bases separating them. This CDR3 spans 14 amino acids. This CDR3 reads CASSWTEGAQTQYF. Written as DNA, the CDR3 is TGTGCCAGCAGTTGGACAGAGGGCGCGCAGACCCAGTACTTC.

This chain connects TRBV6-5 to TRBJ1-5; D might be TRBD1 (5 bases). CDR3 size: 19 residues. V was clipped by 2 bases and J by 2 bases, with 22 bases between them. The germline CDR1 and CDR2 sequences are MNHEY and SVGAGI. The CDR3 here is CASSYIQGGGGWGNQPQHF. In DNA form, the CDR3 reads TGTGCCAGCAGTTACATCCAGGGCGGAGGAGGCTGGGGCAATCAGCCCCAGCATTTT.

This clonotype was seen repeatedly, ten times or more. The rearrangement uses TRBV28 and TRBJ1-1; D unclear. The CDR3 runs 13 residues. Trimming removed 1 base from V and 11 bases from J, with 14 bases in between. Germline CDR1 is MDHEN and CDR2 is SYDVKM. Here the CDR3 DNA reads TGTGCCAGCAGTTTATTGAGGGAGGTGGTGGCTTTCTTT. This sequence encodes CASSLLREVVAFF.

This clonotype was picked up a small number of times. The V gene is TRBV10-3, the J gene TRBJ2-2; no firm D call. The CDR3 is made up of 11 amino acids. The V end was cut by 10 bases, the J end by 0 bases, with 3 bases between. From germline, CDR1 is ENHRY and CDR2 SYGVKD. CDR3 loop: CATSNTGELFF. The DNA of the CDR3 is TGTGCCACCTCGAACACCGGGGAGCTGTTTTTT.

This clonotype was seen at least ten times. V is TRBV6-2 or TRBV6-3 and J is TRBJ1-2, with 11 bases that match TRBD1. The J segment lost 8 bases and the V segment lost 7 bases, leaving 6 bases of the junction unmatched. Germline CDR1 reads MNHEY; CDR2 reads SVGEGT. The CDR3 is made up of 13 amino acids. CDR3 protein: CASIGQGARGYTF. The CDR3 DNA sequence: TGTGCCAGCATCGGACAGGGGGCGCGGGGCTACACCTTC.

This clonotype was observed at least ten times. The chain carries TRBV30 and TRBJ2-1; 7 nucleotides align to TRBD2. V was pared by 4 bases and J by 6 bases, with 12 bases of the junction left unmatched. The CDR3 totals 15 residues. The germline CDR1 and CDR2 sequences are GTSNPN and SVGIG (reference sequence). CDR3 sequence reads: CAWTLAAPRGNEQFF. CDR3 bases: TGTGCCTGGACCCTAGCGGCCCCAAGGGGCAATGAGCAGTTCTTC.

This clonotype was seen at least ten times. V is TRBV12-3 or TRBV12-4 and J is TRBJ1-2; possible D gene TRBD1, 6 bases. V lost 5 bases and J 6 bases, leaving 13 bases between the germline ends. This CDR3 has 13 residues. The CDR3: CASSPRQVDGYTF. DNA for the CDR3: TGTGCCAGCAGTCCCAGACAGGTCGATGGCTACACCTTC.

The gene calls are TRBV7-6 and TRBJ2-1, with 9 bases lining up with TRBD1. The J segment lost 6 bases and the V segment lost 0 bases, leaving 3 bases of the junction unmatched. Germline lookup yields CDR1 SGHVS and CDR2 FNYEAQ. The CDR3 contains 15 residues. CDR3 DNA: TGTGCCAGCAGCTTAGCCGGACAGGGGTCCAATGAGCAGTTCTTC. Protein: CASSLAGQGSNEQFF.